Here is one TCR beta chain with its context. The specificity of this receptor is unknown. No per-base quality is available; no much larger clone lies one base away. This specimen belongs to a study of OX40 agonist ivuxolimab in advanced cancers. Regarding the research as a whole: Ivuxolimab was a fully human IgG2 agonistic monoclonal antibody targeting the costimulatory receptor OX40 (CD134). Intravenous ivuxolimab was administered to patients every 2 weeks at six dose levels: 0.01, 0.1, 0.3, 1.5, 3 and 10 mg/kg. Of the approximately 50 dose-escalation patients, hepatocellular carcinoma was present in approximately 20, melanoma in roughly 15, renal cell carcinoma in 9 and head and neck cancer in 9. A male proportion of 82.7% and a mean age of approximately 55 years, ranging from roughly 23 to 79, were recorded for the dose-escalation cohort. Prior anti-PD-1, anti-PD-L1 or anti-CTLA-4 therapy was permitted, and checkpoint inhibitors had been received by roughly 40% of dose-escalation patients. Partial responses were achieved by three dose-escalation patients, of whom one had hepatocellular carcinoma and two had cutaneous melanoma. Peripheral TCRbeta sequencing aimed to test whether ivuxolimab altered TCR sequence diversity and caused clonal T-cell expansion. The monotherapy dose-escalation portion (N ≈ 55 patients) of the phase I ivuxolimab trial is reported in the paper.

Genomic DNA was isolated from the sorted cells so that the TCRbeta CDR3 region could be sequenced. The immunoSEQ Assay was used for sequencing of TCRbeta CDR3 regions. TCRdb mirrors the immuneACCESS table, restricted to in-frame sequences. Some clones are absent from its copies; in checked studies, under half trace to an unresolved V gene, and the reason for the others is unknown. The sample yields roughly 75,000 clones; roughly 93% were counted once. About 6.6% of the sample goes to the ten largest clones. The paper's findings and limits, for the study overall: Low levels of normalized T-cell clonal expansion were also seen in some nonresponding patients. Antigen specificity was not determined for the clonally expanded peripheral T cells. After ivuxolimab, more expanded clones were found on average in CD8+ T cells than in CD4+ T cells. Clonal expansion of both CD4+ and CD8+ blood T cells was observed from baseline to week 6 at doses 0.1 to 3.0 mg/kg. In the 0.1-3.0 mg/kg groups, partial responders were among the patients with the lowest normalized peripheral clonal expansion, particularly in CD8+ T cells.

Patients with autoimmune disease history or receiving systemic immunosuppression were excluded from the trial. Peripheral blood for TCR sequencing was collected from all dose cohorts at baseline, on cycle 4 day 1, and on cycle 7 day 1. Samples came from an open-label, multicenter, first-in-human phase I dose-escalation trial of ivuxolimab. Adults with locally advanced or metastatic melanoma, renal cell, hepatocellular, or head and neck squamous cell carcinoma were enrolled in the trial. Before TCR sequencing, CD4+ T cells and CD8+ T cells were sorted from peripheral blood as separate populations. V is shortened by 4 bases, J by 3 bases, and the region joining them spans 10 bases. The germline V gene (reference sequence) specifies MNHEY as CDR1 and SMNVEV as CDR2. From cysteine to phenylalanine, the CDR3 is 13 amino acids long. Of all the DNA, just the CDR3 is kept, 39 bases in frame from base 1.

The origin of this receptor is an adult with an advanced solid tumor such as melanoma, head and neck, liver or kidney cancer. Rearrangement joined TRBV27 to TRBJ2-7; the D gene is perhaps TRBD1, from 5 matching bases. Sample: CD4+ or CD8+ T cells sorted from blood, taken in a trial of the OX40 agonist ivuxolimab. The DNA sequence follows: TGTGCCAGCAGTTCGGACACTATCTACGAGCAGTACTTC. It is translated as CASSSDTIYEQYF.